This TCR beta chain was sequenced during a study of shared T cell receptors in the human thymus. Generated by immunoSEQ multiplex PCR, the TCRdb table keeps only in-frame clones and is missing some. The sample has more than 550,000 clones, 87% seen once. This clone has just one count. In germline, CDR1 is LGHNA, CDR2 YNFKEQ. V lost 0 bases and J lost 2, with 10 bases in between. The CDR3 consists of 15 residues. These data also featured in a second study, about human thymus T cells. As that study records: Thymic and blood repertoires appeared to carry a bias in their V and J gene usage. The related literature has documented a marked overlap of thymic repertoires among unrelated individuals.

What was sequenced was thymocytes. The rearrangement links TRBV4-2 to TRBJ1-2; D unresolved. The origin of this receptor is a boy younger than two with a congenital heart defect. The CDR3 protein is CASSQERSGNYGYTF. Written as DNA, the CDR3 is TGTGCCAGCAGCCAAGAGAGGTCGGGAAACTATGGCTACACCTTC.